The 7 T cell receptor beta chains reported below all come from one sample, sequenced in a study of cytomegalovirus exposure and HLA in healthy donors. Produced via immunoSEQ multiplex PCR; TCRdb's table is partial and in-frame only. Of 220,000 or so clones detected, 80% to 85% appear once; the ten largest clones hold 11% to 15%. Sequencing was performed on PBMCs. The source is a woman between 25 and 40 years old in good health and CMV-seropositive.

The rearrangement uses TRBV29-1 and TRBJ2-1; TRBD2 matches 10 bases. Germline V CDR1 and CDR2: SQVTM, ANQGSEA. V dropped 3 bases and J dropped 8; count of bases not matched to a gene: 7. The CDR3 loop spans 14 amino acids. In DNA form, the CDR3 reads TGCAGCGTTGATTCTAGCGGGAGCTTCGATGAGCAGTTCTTC. Amino acid sequence: CSVDSSGSFDEQFF.

The gene calls are TRBV2 and TRBJ2-5; 15 nucleotides line up with TRBD2. V lost 8 bases, J lost 3 bases, and 1 base stayed unmatched. The CDR3 is 14 amino acids. Germline V gene lookup returns CDR1 SNHLY and CDR2 FYNNEI. CDR3 protein: CASGLAGGEETQYF. CDR3 nucleotides: TGTGCCAGCGGACTAGCGGGAGGGGAAGAGACCCAGTACTTC.

V and J are TRBV5-1 and TRBJ2-5, with D maybe TRBD2 (5 bases). Trimming removed 4 bases at V and 5 bases at J, with 15 bases between. The CDR3 sequence is 14 residues long. Germline CDR1 and CDR2: SGHRS and YFSETQ. The CDR3, as DNA: TGCGCCAGCAGCCACGGGGAGCGAGGGGAGACCCAGTACTTC. Translation: CASSHGERGETQYF.

In this sample, this clone turned up once. This rearrangement joins TRBV5-1 to TRBJ1-4, with unresolved D. The V gene's germline CDR1 is SGHRS and CDR2 YFSETQ. Trimming cost V 0 bases and J 4 bases, with 13 bases left between them. There are 16 residues in the CDR3. CDR3 in amino acids: CASSLADRVFNEKLFF. In DNA, the CDR3 is TGCGCCAGCAGCTTGGCCGACCGTGTATTTAATGAAAAACTGTTTTTT.

The CDR3 spells CASSLGPLGANYGYTF. CDR3 nucleotides: TGTGCCAGCAGCTTAGGACCCCTTGGGGCAAACTATGGCTACACCTTC. This sequence joins TRBV7-2 and TRBJ1-2, with D maybe TRBD1 (5 bases). Germline V gene data show CDR1 as SGHTA and CDR2 as FQGNSA. Trimming removed 1 base from V and 2 bases from J, with 14 bases in between. CDR3 length equals 16 residues.

The chain employs TRBV30 and TRBJ2-7, with 7 bases fitting TRBD2. The CDR3 is 14 residues long. Germline trimming cut 3 bases from V and 4 bases from J; bases unmatched to any gene: 9. In germline, CDR1 is GTSNPN, CDR2 SVGIG (reference sequence). The chain's CDR3 is CAWRDASGNYEQYF. For the CDR3, the DNA is TGTGCCTGGAGGGACGCCAGCGGGAATTACGAGCAGTACTTC.

Concerning this clone: Other nucleotide sequences from this sample produce the same CDR3. The rearrangement joins TRBV30 to TRBJ1-1; the D is unclear. In germline, CDR1 is GTSNPN, CDR2 SVGIG (reference sequence). This CDR3 has 12 residues. Trimming stripped 0 bases from V and 0 bases from J, with 2 bases between. In nucleotides, the CDR3 is TGTGCCTGGAGTGTGCTGAACACTGAAGCTTTCTTT. It encodes CAWSVLNTEAFF.